A single sample gave rise to the 8 T cell receptor beta chains below, sequenced in a study of T-cell reconstitution after alpha-beta-depleted transplantation in children. Unique molecular identifiers were used in preparing the TCRbeta library. Each CDR3 protein gets one entry after TCRdb re-called the PCR reads with MiXCR. Here the sample spans nearly 200,000 distinct CDR3 sequences, roughly 6.3% being singletons. The material sequenced was PBMCs, taken before TCRalphabeta/CD19-depleted stem cell transplant. All receptors derive from a girl under three years old with combined immunodeficiency, due to receive a stem cell transplant.

This clonotype has more than one count but fewer than ten. V usage is TRBV6-2 or TRBV6-3 and J usage is TRBJ1-1; D call uncertain. CDR3 length: 18 residues. CDR1 is MNHEY and CDR2 is SVGEGT in the germline V gene. V lost 5 bases, J lost 4 bases, and 26 bases lay in between. The chain's CDR3 is CASSPTYLGYGEGTEAFF. The CDR3 DNA is TGTGCCAGCAGTCCAACTTACCTAGGGTATGGCGAGGGCACTGAAGCTTTCTTT.

At least ten counts were recorded for this clonotype. The rearrangement links TRBV29-1 to TRBJ2-2; D not resolved. CDR3 length: 13 amino acids. Germline loops: CDR1 SQVTM, CDR2 ANQGSEA. Trimming shortened V by 7 bases and J by 0 bases, and 9 bases separated the two germline ends. The CDR3 is CSADGSNTGELFF. In DNA form, the CDR3 reads TGCAGCGCCGACGGATCGAACACCGGGGAGCTGTTTTTT.

This clonotype was counted many times. The junction departs from the called germline gene at one end, perhaps through a read error. The genes are TRBV20-1 and TRBJ2-3; 12 bases are shared with TRBD2. The CDR3 extends over 15 amino acids. The germline CDR1 and CDR2 sequences are DFQATT and SNEGSKA (reference sequence). The chain's CDR3 is CSVRELAGGPDTQYF. The CDR3 nucleotides read TGCAGTGTTAGAGAACTAGCGGGAGGCCCAGATACGCAGTATTTT.

This clonotype was seen ten or more times. The chain carries TRBV20-1 and TRBJ2-7, with TRBD1 as a possible D gene (6 bases). The CDR3 length is 17 residues. Trimming left V 2 bases short and J 0 bases short, with 20 bases between. Looked up from germline, CDR1 is DFQATT and CDR2 is SNEGSKA (reference sequence). The CDR3 is CSARPIPRTEPSYEQYF. The CDR3 nucleotides are TGCAGTGCTAGACCGATTCCAAGGACAGAGCCCTCCTACGAGCAGTACTTC.

CDR3 DNA sequence: TGTGCCAGCAGCCAAGATAGCGGGGTGCCAGAGACCCAGTACTTC. Translation: CASSQDSGVPETQYF. The chain employs TRBV3-1 and TRBJ2-5; 8 nucleotides align to TRBD2. The CDR3 sequence is 15 residues long. V shed 0 bases and J 4 bases; nucleotides not matched to a gene: 4. The V gene's germline CDR1 is LGHDT and CDR2 YNNKEL (reference sequence).

This clonotype came up many times. The J gene is TRBJ2-7, the V gene TRBV12-3 or TRBV12-4; D is unclear. The CDR3 totals 15 residues. Between the trimmed V and J ends, which lost 3 bases and 2 bases, there was a span of 14 bases. CDR3 amino acids: CASSFEDGLPYEQYF. Written as DNA, the CDR3 is TGTGCCAGCAGTTTTGAGGACGGGCTACCCTACGAGCAGTACTTC.

There are many counts of this clonotype. The CDR3 spells CASNLKGIWTSGASYNEQFF. CDR3 nucleotide sequence: TGTGCCAGCAACCTAAAGGGGATTTGGACTAGCGGGGCCTCCTACAATGAGCAGTTCTTC. V usage is TRBV5-7 and J usage is TRBJ2-1, with 12 positions matching TRBD2. TRBV5-7 is filed as an ORF, its function uncertain. The CDR3 totals 20 residues. V was pared by 6 bases and J by 0 bases, with 16 bases of the junction left unmatched.

This clonotype has at least ten counts. The gene calls are TRBV5-1 and TRBJ2-7, with TRBD2 matching over 10 bases. V lost 0 bases, J lost 3 bases, and 0 bases stayed unmatched. Germline V gene sequence: CDR1 SGHRS, CDR2 YFSETQ. The CDR3 is 14 amino acids. CDR3 nucleotides: TGCGCCAGCAGCTTGGCTAGCGGGAGCTACGAGCAGTACTTC. As protein: CASSLASGSYEQYF.